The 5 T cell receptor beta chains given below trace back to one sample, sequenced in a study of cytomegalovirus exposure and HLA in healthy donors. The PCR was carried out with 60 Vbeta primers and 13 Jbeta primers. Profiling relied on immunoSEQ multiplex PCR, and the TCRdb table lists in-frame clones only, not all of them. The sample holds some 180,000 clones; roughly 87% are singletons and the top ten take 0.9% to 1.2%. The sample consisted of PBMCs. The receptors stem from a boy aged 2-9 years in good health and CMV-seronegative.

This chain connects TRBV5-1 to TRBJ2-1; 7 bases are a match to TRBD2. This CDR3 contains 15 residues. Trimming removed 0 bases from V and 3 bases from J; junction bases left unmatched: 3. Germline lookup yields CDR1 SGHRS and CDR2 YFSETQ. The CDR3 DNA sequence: TGCGCCAGCAGCTTGGTAGGGAGGGACTACAATGAGCAGTTCTTC. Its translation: CASSLVGRDYNEQFF.

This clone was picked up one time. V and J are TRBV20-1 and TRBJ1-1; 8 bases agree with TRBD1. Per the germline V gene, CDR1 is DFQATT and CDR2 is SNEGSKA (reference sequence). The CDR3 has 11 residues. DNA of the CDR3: TGCATTACCGGGACAGGATCTCACGCTTTCTTT. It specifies CITGTGSHAFF.

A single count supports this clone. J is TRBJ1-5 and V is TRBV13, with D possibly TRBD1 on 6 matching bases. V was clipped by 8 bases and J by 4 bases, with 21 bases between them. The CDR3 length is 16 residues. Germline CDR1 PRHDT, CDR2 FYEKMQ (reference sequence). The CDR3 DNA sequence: TGTGCCAGCTCATTACGGGAAACAGGGTGGAATCAGCCCCAGCATTTT. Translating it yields CASSLRETGWNQPQHF.

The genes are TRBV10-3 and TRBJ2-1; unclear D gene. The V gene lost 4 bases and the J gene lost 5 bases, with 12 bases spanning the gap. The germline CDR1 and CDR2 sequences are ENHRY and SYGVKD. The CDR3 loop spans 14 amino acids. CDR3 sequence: CAISATRQDNEQFF. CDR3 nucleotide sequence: TGTGCCATCAGTGCCACCCGTCAGGACAATGAGCAGTTCTTC.

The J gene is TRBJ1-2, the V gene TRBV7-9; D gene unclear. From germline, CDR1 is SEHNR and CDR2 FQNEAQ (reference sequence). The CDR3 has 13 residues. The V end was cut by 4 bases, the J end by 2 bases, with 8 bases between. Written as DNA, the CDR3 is TGTGCCAGCAGCTCGGAGACGAACTATGGCTACACCTTC. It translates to CASSSETNYGYTF.